A selection of T cell receptor beta chains follows, all from one sample in a study of blood T cell repertoires in COVID-19. Generated by immunoSEQ multiplex PCR, the TCRdb table keeps only in-frame clones and is missing some. The sample holds under 250,000 clones, about 87% seen once. Sequencing was done on a sample of peripheral blood. Receptors were obtained from a woman aged 25 to 39 with COVID-19, enrolled during active disease. CDR3s include the opening cysteine and the closing phenylalanine or tryptophan. D genes are given only for firm matches. Expanded clones are given a class, and other clones once, few, many or no size at all.

d_call,v_call,j_call,clone_size,cdr3_nt,cdr3_aa
-,TRBV5-1,TRBJ1-1,-,TGCGCCAGCAGCCCCAGGACAGTCCGGAACACTGAAGCTTTCTTT,CASSPRTVRNTEAFF
TRBD1,TRBV4-3,TRBJ1-2,-,TGCGCCAGCAGCCAAGCAGGGGGCAACTATGGCTACACCTTC,CASSQAGGNYGYTF
-,TRBV3-1/TRBV3-2,TRBJ1-2,once,TGTGCCAGCAGCCAGGGGGCCTACTATGGCTACACCTTC,CASSQGAYYGYTF
TRBD2,TRBV6-5,TRBJ2-5,-,TGTGCCAGCAGTAGAACCGGGGGGGCGTTGGAGACCCAGTACTTC,CASSRTGGALETQYF
-,TRBV19,TRBJ2-2,-,TGTGCCACCACAGGCCTCTCCGGGGAGCTGTTTTTT,CATTGLSGELFF
-,TRBV5-6,TRBJ2-7,-,TGTGCCAGCAGCTCCGGACTCGGCTACGAGCAGTACTTC,CASSSGLGYEQYF
-,TRBV4-2,TRBJ2-3,-,TGTGCCAGCAGCCCCCGGGTGACAGATACGCAGTATTTT,CASSPRVTDTQYF
-,TRBV7-6,TRBJ2-5,-,TGTGCCAGCAGCCCCAGCCCACAGGAGGGAGAGACCCAGTACTTC,CASSPSPQEGETQYF
-,TRBV6-4,TRBJ2-3,few,TGTGCCAGCAGTGACTTCGGGAGCGGGCCAGATACGCAGTATTTT,CASSDFGSGPDTQYF
TRBD1,TRBV6-2/TRBV6-3,TRBJ1-5,few,TGTGCCAGCAGCCGAGGGACAGGGACTCAGCCCCAGCATTTT,CASSRGTGTQPQHF
-,TRBV6-2/TRBV6-3,TRBJ2-7,-,TGTGCCAGCAGTTATGAGATCCTTGAGCAGTACTTC,CASSYEILEQYF
-,TRBV2,TRBJ1-2,-,TGTGCCAGCAGTGACAGGGCGAACTATGGCTACACCTTC,CASSDRANYGYTF